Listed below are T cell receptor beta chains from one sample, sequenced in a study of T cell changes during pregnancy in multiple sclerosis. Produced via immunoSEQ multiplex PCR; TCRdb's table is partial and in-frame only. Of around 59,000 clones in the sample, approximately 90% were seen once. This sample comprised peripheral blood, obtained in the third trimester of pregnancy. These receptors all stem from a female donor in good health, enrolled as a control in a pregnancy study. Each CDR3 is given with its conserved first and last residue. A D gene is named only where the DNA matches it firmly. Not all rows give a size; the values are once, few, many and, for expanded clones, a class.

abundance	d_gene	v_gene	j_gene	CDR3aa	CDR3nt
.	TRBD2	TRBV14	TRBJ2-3	CASSQMGLLDTDTQYF	TGTGCCAGCAGCCAAATGGGACTATTAGACACAGATACGCAGTATTTT
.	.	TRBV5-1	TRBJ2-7	CASSFVGGGSYEQYF	TGCGCCAGCAGCTTTGTCGGGGGTGGCTCCTACGAGCAGTACTTC
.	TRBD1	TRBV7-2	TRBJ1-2	CASSFSGQGAGYTF	TGTGCCAGCAGCTTTTCGGGACAGGGTGCTGGCTACACCTTC
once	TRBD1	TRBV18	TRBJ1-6	CASSLISGQADSPLHF	TGTGCCAGCTCACTAATATCGGGACAGGCCGATTCACCCCTCCACTTT
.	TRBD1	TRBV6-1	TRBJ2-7	CASSPRGRGPHEQYF	TGTGCCAGCAGTCCCAGGGGGCGCGGGCCCCACGAGCAGTACTTC
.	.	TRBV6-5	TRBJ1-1	CASSYSVGGLTEAFF	TGTGCCAGCAGTTACTCGGTAGGGGGTTTGACTGAAGCTTTCTTT
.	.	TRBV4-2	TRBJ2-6	CASSLTDSSGANVLTF	TGTGCCAGCAGCCTGACGGACAGCTCTGGGGCCAACGTCCTGACTTTC
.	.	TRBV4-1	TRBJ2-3	CASGGTGDTQYF	TGCGCCAGCGGGGGGACGGGGGATACGCAGTATTTT
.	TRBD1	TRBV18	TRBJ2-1	CASSPPGQGAYNEQFF	TGTGCCAGCTCACCACCGGGACAGGGGGCCTACAATGAGCAGTTCTTC
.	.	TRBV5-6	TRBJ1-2	CASSLVDRGEGYTF	TGTGCCAGCAGCTTGGTGGACAGAGGAGAAGGCTACACCTTC
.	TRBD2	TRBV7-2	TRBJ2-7	CASSFSRLAVGEQYF	TGTGCCAGCAGCTTTAGTCGTCTAGCGGTTGGCGAGCAGTACTTC
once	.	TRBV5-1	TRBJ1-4	CASSLRAGNEKLFF	TGCGCCAGCAGCTTGCGGGCGGGGAATGAAAAACTGTTTTTT
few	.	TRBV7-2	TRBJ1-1	CASSRDTNTEAFF	TGTGCCAGCAGCCGGGACACGAACACTGAAGCTTTCTTT
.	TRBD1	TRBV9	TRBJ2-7	CASSVGQGAYEQYF	TGTGCCAGCAGCGTGGGACAGGGGGCTTACGAGCAGTACTTC
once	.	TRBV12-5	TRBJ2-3	CASGLGGDTQYF	TGTGCTAGTGGTTTGGGAGGGGATACGCAGTATTTT
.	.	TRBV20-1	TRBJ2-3	CSAQVEDTQYF	TGCAGTGCTCAGGTGGAAGATACGCAGTATTTT
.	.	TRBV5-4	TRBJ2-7	CASSDTNGRLSSYEQYF	TGTGCCAGCAGCGACACAAACGGCAGGCTAAGCTCCTACGAGCAGTACTTC
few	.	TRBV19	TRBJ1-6	CASVEQPNSPLHF	TGTGCCAGTGTCGAACAGCCTAATTCACCCCTCCACTTT
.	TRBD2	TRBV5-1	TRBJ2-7	CASSKTSGSYEQYF	TGCGCCAGCAGCAAGACTAGCGGTTCCTACGAGCAGTACTTC
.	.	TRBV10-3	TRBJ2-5	CAISESDSESETQYF	TGTGCCATCAGTGAGTCAGACAGTGAATCAGAGACCCAGTACTTC
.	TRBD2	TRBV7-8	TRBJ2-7	CASSLYTSSGFAYEQYF	TGTGCCAGCAGCTTATATACGTCTAGCGGGTTTGCCTACGAGCAGTACTTC
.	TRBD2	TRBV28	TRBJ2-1	CASSTGTSGIASYNEQFF	TGTGCCAGCAGTACGGGGACTAGCGGGATCGCCTCCTACAATGAGCAGTTCTTC
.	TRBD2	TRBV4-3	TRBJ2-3	CASSQEGTSGGAPTDTQYF	TGCGCCAGCAGCCAAGAGGGGACTAGCGGGGGCGCTCCAACAGATACGCAGTATTTT
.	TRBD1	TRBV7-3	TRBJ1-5	CASSPQGGNQPQHF	TGTGCCAGCAGCCCACAGGGGGGTAATCAGCCCCAGCATTTT
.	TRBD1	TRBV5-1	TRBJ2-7	CASSFGTGGRGEQYF	TGCGCCAGCAGCTTCGGGACAGGGGGCAGGGGCGAGCAGTACTTC
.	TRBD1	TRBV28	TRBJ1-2	CASRRQGALFGYTF	TGTGCCAGCAGACGACAGGGGGCGCTCTTTGGCTACACCTTC
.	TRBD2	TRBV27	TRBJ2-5	CASSFSGGGQETQYF	TGTGCCAGCAGTTTTAGCGGCGGGGGCCAAGAGACCCAGTACTTC
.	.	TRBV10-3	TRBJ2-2	CAISGLGTGLTTRWNTGELFF	TGTGCCATCAGCGGGCTTGGAACGGGACTCACAACGCGCTGGAACACCGGGGAGCTGTTTTTT
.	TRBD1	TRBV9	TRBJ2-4	CASSVAGTGNIQYF	TGTGCCAGCAGCGTAGCTGGGACAGGGAACATTCAGTACTTC
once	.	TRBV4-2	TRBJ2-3	CASSLPGVAGTDTQYF	TGTGCCAGCAGCCTCCCGGGGGTAGCGGGCACAGATACGCAGTATTTT
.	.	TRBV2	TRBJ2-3	CASSTSMHLQGEDTQYF	TGTGCCAGCAGTACATCGATGCATCTACAGGGAGAAGATACGCAGTATTTT
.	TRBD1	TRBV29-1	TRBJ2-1	CSVETGGIYYPVQFF	TGCAGCGTCGAAACAGGGGGAATTTACTACCCTGTGCAGTTCTTC
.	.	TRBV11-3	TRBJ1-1	CASSLVGGPDTEAFF	TGTGCCAGCAGCTTAGTCGGGGGGCCTGACACTGAAGCTTTCTTT
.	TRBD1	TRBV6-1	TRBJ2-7	CASSGETGGFYEQYF	TGTGCCAGCAGTGGAGAGACAGGGGGCTTCTACGAGCAGTACTTC
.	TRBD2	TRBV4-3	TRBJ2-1	CASSRERGPNNEQFF	TGCGCCAGCAGCCGCGAGCGGGGGCCTAACAATGAGCAGTTCTTC
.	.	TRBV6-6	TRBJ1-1	CASSMGQGNTAFF	TGTGCCAGCAGCATGGGGCAGGGGAACACGGCTTTCTTT
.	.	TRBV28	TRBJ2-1	CASSFQGLHNEQFF	TGTGCCAGCAGTTTCCAGGGTCTCCACAATGAGCAGTTCTTC
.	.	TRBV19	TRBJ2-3	CASSPGGTGFDTQYF	TGTGCCAGTAGTCCCGGGGGTACTGGGTTCGATACGCAGTATTTT
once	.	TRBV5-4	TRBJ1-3	CASSSGYQSSSGNTIYF	TGTGCCAGCAGCTCAGGGTACCAGTCAAGCTCTGGAAACACCATATATTTT
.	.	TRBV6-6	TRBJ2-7	CASTPSRISSYEQYF	TGTGCCAGCACCCCTAGCCGGATTAGCTCCTACGAGCAGTACTTC
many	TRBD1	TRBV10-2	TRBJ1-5	CASSEFRQGHQPQHF	TGCGCCAGCAGTGAGTTTAGACAGGGCCATCAGCCCCAGCATTTT
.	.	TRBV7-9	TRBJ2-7	CASQPGGIYEQYF	TGTGCCAGCCAACCCGGGGGAATCTACGAGCAGTACTTC
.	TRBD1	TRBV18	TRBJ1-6	CASSPSGRDRRNSPLHF	TGTGCCAGCTCACCATCGGGCCGGGACAGGAGAAATTCACCCCTCCACTTT
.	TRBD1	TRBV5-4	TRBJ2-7	CASSIPGQGQYEQYF	TGTGCCAGCAGCATACCGGGACAGGGACAATACGAGCAGTACTTC
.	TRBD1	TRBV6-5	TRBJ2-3	CASSYRVDRATDTQYF	TGTGCCAGCAGTTACCGCGTGGACAGGGCAACAGATACGCAGTATTTT
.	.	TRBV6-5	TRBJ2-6	CATSEQGANVLTF	TGTGCCACCAGCGAACAAGGGGCCAACGTCCTGACTTTC
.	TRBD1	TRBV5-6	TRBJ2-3	CASSKFLGTVMGTDTQYF	TGTGCCAGCAGCAAATTTTTGGGGACAGTGATGGGCACAGATACGCAGTATTTT
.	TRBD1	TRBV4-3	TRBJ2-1	CASSLFRDSYNEQFF	TGCGCCAGCAGCCTGTTCCGGGACAGCTACAATGAGCAGTTCTTC
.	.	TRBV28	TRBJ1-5	CASRTNLGGNQPQHF	TGTGCCAGCAGAACCAACCTAGGAGGCAATCAGCCCCAGCATTTT
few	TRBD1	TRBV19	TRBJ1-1	CASSSDRGRKAFF	TGTGCCAGTAGTAGTGACAGGGGGCGAAAAGCTTTCTTT
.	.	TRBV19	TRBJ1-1	CASFGGRMNTEAFF	TGTGCCAGTTTTGGGGGCAGAATGAACACTGAAGCTTTCTTT
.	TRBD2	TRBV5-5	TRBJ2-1	CASSREGNEQFF	TGTGCCAGCAGCAGGGAGGGCAATGAGCAGTTCTTC
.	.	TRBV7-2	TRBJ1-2	CASSSGLNYGYTF	TGTGCCAGCAGCTCGGGACTGAACTATGGCTACACCTTC
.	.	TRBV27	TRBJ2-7	CASSLIGDEQYF	TGTGCCAGCAGTTTAATAGGGGACGAGCAGTACTTC
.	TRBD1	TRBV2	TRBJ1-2	CASSISRGDGYTF	TGTGCCAGCAGCATCAGCAGGGGGGATGGCTACACCTTC
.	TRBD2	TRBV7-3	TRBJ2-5	CASSLSSGREETQYF	TGTGCCAGCAGCTTATCCAGCGGGAGGGAAGAGACCCAGTACTTC
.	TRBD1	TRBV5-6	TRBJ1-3	CASSFRQGGSVSGNTIYF	TGTGCCAGCAGCTTTCGACAGGGGGGTTCCGTCTCTGGAAACACCATATATTTT
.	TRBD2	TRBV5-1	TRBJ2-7	CASSQTSGRAYEQYF	TGCGCCAGCAGCCAAACTAGCGGGAGGGCCTACGAGCAGTACTTC
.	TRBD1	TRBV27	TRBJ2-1	CASKTGDGSNEQFF	TGTGCCAGCAAAACAGGGGACGGGTCGAATGAGCAGTTCTTC